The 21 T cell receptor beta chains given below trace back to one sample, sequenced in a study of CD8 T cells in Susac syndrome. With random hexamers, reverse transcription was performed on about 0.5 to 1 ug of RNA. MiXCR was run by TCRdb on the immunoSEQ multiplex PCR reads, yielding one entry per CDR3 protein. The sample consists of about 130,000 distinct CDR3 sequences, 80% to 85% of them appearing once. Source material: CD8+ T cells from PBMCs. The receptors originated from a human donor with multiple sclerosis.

The CDR3 DNA reads as TGTGCCAGCAGCCAAGATCCTGGGAACACTGAAGCTTTCTTT. Translated: CASSQDPGNTEAFF. The chain joins TRBV3-1 to TRBJ1-1; D gene ambiguous. The CDR3 has 14 amino acids. V was clipped by 0 bases and J by 1 base, with 6 bases between them. The germline CDR1 and CDR2 sequences are LGHDT and YNNKEL (reference sequence).

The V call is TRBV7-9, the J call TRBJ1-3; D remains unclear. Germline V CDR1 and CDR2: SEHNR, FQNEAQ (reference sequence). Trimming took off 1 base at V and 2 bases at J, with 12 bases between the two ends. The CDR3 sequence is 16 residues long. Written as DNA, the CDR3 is TGTGCCAGCAGCTTAGTACCGCCAGAAACTGGAAACACCATATATTTT. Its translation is CASSLVPPETGNTIYF. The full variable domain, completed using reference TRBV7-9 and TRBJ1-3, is DTGVSQNPRHKITKRGQNVTFRCDPISEHNRLYWYRQTLGQGPEFLTYFQNEAQLEKSRLLSDRFSAERPKGSFSTLEIQRTEQGDSAMYLCASSLVPPETGNTIYFGEGSWLTVV.

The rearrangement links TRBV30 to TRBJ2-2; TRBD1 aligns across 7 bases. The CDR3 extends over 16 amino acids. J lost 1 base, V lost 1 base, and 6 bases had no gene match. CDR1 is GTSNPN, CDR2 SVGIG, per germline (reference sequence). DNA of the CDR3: TGTGCCTGGAGTGCCCCCGGGACAGAGAACACCGGGGAGCTGTTTTTT. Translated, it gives CAWSAPGTENTGELFF.

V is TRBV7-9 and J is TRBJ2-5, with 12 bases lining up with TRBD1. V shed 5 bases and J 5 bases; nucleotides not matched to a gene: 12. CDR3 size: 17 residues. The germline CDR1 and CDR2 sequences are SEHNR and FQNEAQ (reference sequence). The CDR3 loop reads CASSNRDRGREEETQYF. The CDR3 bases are TGTGCCAGCAGCAACCGGGACAGGGGGCGCGAGGAGGAGACCCAGTACTTC.

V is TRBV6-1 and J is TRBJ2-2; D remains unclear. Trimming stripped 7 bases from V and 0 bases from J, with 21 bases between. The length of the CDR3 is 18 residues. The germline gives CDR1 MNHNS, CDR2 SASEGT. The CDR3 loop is CASTHQMAQVANTGELFF. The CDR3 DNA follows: TGTGCCAGCACCCACCAAATGGCCCAGGTTGCGAACACCGGGGAGCTGTTTTTT.

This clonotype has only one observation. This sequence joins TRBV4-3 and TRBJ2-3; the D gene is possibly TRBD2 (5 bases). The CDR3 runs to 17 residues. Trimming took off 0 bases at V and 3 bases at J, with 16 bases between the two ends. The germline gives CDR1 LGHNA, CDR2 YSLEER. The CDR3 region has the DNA TGCGCCAGCAGCCAAGATTCCCCGGGGTTACTAACAGATACGCAGTATTTT. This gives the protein CASSQDSPGLLTDTQYF.

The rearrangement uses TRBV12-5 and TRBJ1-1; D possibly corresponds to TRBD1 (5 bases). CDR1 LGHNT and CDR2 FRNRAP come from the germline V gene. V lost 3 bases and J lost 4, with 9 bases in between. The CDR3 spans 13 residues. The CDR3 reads CASGFEGLTEAFF. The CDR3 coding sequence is TGTGCTAGTGGTTTTGAGGGGCTCACTGAAGCTTTCTTT.

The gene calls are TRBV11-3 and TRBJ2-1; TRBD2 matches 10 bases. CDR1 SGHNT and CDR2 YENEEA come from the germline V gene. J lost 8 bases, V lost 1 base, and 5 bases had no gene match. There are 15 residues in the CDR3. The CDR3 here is CASSLVSSGSYEQFF. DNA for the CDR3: TGTGCCAGCAGCTTAGTGTCTAGCGGGAGCTATGAGCAGTTCTTC.

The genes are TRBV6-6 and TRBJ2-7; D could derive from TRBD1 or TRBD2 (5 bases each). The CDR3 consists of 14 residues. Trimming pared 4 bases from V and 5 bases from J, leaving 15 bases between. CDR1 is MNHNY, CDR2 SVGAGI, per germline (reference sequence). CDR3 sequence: CASSWDDERNEQYV. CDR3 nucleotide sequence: TGTGCCAGCAGTTGGGACGACGAGAGGAACGAGCAGTACGTC.

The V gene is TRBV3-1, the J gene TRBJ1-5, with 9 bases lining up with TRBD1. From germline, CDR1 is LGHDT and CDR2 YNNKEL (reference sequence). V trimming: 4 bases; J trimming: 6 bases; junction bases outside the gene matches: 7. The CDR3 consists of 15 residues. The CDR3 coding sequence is TGTGCCAGCAGCCGGACAGGGGATTCGGGTCAGCCCCAGCATTTT. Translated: CASSRTGDSGQPQHF.

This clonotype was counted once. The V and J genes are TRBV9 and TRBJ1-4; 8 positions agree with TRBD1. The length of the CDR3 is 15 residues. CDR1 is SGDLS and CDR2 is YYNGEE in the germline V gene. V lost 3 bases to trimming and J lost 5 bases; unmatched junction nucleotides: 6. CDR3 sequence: CASSAAQGGNEKLFF. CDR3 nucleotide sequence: TGTGCCAGCAGCGCTGCACAGGGGGGGAATGAAAAACTGTTTTTT.

In nucleotides, the CDR3 is TGTGCCAGCACCCCCGGGACAGCCTATAATGGCTACACCTTC. This sequence encodes CASTPGTAYNGYTF. V usage is TRBV19 and J usage is TRBJ1-2, with TRBD1 identical over 7 bases. The length of the CDR3 is 14 residues. Trimming at V came to 9 bases and at J to 6 bases, leaving 13 bases not matched to a gene. The V gene's germline CDR1 is LNHDA and CDR2 SQIVND (reference sequence).

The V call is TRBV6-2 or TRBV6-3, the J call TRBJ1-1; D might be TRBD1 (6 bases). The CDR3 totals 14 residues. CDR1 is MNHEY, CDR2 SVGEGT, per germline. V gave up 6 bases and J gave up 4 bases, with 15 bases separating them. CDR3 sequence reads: CASRYTRTVTEAFF. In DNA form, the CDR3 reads TGTGCCAGCAGGTATACCCGGACAGTCACTGAAGCTTTCTTT.

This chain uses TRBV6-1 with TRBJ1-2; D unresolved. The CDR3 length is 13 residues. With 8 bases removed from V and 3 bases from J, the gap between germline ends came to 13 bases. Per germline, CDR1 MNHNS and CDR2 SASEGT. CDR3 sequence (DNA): TGTGCCAGCGTGCCCGCAGAGCACTATGGCTACACCTTC. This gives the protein CASVPAEHYGYTF.

CDR3 nucleotides: TGTGCCAGCAGCCCTTCCGGGACTGCTAGCACAGATACGCAGTATTTT. As protein: CASSPSGTASTDTQYF. V usage is TRBV3-1 and J usage is TRBJ2-3, with D perhaps TRBD2 (6 bases). Germline V gene lookup returns CDR1 LGHDT and CDR2 YNNKEL (reference sequence). Trimming stripped 4 bases from V and 0 bases from J, with 14 bases between. The CDR3 is made up of 16 amino acids.

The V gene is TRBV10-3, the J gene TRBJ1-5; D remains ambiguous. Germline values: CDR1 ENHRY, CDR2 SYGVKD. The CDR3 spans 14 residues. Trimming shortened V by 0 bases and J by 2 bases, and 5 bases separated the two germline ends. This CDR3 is CAISESTGNQPQHF. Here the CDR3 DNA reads TGTGCCATCAGTGAGTCAACGGGCAATCAGCCCCAGCATTTT.

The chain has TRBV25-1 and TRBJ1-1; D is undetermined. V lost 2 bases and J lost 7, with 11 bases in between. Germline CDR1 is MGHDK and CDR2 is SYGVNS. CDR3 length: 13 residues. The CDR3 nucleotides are TGTGCCAGCAGTGAAAAATCGACGGATGAAGCTTTCTTT. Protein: CASSEKSTDEAFF.

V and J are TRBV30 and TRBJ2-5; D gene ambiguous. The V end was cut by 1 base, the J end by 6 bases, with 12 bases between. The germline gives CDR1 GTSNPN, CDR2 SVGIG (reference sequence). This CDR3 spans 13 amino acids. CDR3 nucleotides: TGTGCCTGGAGTGACCCGTACCCAAAGACCCAGTACTTC. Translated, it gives CAWSDPYPKTQYF.

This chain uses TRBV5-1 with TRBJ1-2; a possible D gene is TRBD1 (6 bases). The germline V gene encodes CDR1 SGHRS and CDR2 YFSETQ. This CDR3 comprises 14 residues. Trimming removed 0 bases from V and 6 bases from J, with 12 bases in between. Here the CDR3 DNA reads TGCGCCAGCAGCTTGGTCGGGGGCGCGAATGGCTACACCTTC. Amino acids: CASSLVGGANGYTF.

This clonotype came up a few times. The CDR3 nucleotides read TGCAGTGCACAGGCAAACACTGAAGCTTTCTTT. Translated, it gives CSAQANTEAFF. The chain couples TRBV20-1 to TRBJ1-1, with D possibly TRBD1 on 5 matching bases. Germline V gene sequence: CDR1 DFQATT, CDR2 SNEGSKA (reference sequence). With 6 bases removed from V and 2 bases from J, the gap between germline ends came to 7 bases. The CDR3 consists of 11 residues.

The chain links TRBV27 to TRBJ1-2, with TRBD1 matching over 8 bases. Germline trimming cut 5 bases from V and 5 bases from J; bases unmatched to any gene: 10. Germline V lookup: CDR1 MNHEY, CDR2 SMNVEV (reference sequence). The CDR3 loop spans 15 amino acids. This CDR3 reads CASSRGGRTGYGYTF. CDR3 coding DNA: TGTGCCAGCAGTCGGGGCGGGAGGACAGGGTATGGCTACACCTTC.